This is a list of T cell receptor beta chains from one sample in a study of T-cell reconstitution after alpha-beta-depleted transplantation in children. In TCRdb, the PCR reads were re-called with MiXCR into one record per CDR3 protein. The table includes approximately 650,000 distinct CDR3 sequences, around 14% detected once. Sequenced here: PBMCs, sampled before TCRalphabeta/CD19-depleted stem cell transplant. Every receptor here comes from a girl aged 2 to 9 with congenital amegakaryocytic thrombocytopenia, due to receive a stem cell transplant. Each CDR3 is given without its conserved first and last residue. A D gene is named only where the DNA matches it firmly.

j_call d_call v_call cdr3_length cdr3_aa
TRBJ2-7 NA TRBV7-9 11 ASSLGGVYEQY
TRBJ1-1 NA TRBV20-1 10 SFKRGPGAAF
TRBJ2-7 NA TRBV20-1 13 SAMRGTPNIYEQY
TRBJ2-3 NA TRBV5-1 11 ASSGRGRDTQY
TRBJ2-1 NA TRBV28 14 ASSPVKSSRGYEQF
TRBJ2-1 TRBD2 TRBV4-2 13 ASSQDSGSFDEQF
TRBJ2-1 TRBD2 TRBV20-1 13 SARPPSGGDNEQF
TRBJ1-2 TRBD1 TRBV7-8 12 ASSPGGADYGYT
TRBJ2-2 TRBD2 TRBV6-1 14 ASSEALAVRTGELF
TRBJ2-3 NA TRBV7-3 14 ASSLWGRKSTDTQY
TRBJ2-1 TRBD2 TRBV20-1 13 CARDASGSWGEQF
TRBJ2-7 NA TRBV5-1 12 ASSKRDTLYEQY
TRBJ2-7 NA TRBV28 13 ASPPSGSTFGEQY
TRBJ1-5 NA TRBV6-2/TRBV6-3 11 ASGRIDNQPQH
TRBJ2-1 TRBD2 TRBV5-1 11 ASAKLAGREQF
TRBJ1-6 NA TRBV5-1 14 ASSGGYGFAISPLH
TRBJ2-1 NA TRBV3-1 10 ASSQDHFEQF
TRBJ2-1 NA TRBV2 14 ASSEYASIRHNEQF
TRBJ2-3 NA TRBV11-2 11 ASSIGLTDTQY
TRBJ2-7 NA TRBV28 12 ASSPAGDSYEQY
TRBJ2-7 TRBD2 TRBV11-2 16 ASSLGTSGRTVSYEQY
TRBJ2-1 NA TRBV20-1 11 SASWAGYNEQF
TRBJ1-5 TRBD1 TRBV6-2/TRBV6-3 17 ASRPIGQGARFGNQPQH
TRBJ2-1 NA TRBV27 12 ASSLWSDGRQQF
TRBJ1-5 NA TRBV12-3/TRBV12-4 10 ATGTGNQPQH
TRBJ2-3 NA TRBV20-1 14 SARTQTSYHKDTQY
TRBJ2-1 NA TRBV20-1 12 SALTSRSYNEQF
TRBJ2-7 TRBD2 TRBV10-1 12 ASSARLAAYEQY
TRBJ2-7 NA TRBV20-1 14 SAQSGVEAYSYEQY
TRBJ2-1 TRBD1 TRBV5-6 12 ASSPDRGYNEQF
TRBJ2-6 NA TRBV25-1 12 ASTTGSGANVLT
TRBJ2-3 TRBD2 TRBV7-2 12 ASSGGGSQDTQY
TRBJ2-1 TRBD2 TRBV5-1 15 ASSLGISGTFYNEQF
TRBJ2-5 TRBD2 TRBV12-3/TRBV12-4 16 ASSLGKIAGITQETQY
TRBJ1-1 NA TRBV29-1 11 SAEEARDTEAF